These T cell receptor beta chains were read from a single sample in a study of blood T cell repertoires in COVID-19. The table came from immunoSEQ multiplex PCR; TCRdb's copy has only in-frame clones and leaves some out. The sample holds about 180,000 clones, around 80% seen once. Source material: PBMCs or T cells enriched from blood (not recorded which). Every receptor here comes from a man between 50 and 59 years old who had recovered from COVID-19. Both conserved end residues are part of each CDR3. The order of the fields is D gene, J gene, clone size, V gene, CDR3 protein, CDR3 DNA. D genes are given only for firm matches. For some rows the clone size is stated as once, few or many, or as a class when expanded; others skip it.

NA,TRBJ2-1,once,TRBV28,CASSLDTPGKQFF,TGTGCCAGCAGTTTAGACACCCCGGGGAAGCAGTTCTTC
NA,TRBJ1-3,NA,TRBV7-6,CASSSVRGNLNSGNTIYF,TGTGCCAGCAGCTCCGTGCGGGGGAATTTAAACTCTGGAAACACCATATATTTT
NA,TRBJ2-2,once,TRBV27,CASSLAARGRTGELFF,TGTGCCAGCAGCTTGGCGGCGCGGGGAAGGACCGGGGAGCTGTTTTTT
NA,TRBJ1-2,few,TRBV19,CASSSTAFYGYTF,TGTGCCAGTAGTTCGACAGCGTTCTATGGCTACACCTTC
TRBD2,TRBJ2-1,once,TRBV5-1,CASSPPTSGGYNEQFF,TGCGCCAGCAGCCCCCCGACTAGCGGGGGGTACAATGAGCAGTTCTTC
NA,TRBJ1-1,NA,TRBV3-1/TRBV3-2,CASSPGNTEAFF,TGTGCCAGCAGCCCGGGGAACACTGAAGCTTTCTTT
NA,TRBJ1-5,NA,TRBV15,CATKAGSNQPQHF,TGTGCCACCAAGGCAGGGAGCAATCAGCCCCAGCATTTT
NA,TRBJ1-4,NA,TRBV7-9,CASSLGRENEKLFF,TGTGCCAGCAGCTTAGGTCGGGAGAATGAAAAACTGTTTTTT
NA,TRBJ1-3,NA,TRBV19,CASSPKAGMVYTIYF,TGTGCCAGTAGTCCGAAGGCGGGTATGGTCTACACCATATATTTT
NA,TRBJ2-1,NA,TRBV29-1,CSVEDARQGTYNEQFF,TGCAGCGTTGAAGACGCCCGGCAGGGAACCTACAATGAGCAGTTCTTC
NA,TRBJ1-1,NA,TRBV30,CAWSVPGMNTEAFF,TGTGCCTGGAGTGTACCCGGGATGAACACTGAAGCTTTCTTT